This note documents a single T cell receptor beta chain sequence. Its antigen is unidentified. The CDR3 runs to 16 residues. Germline V gene sequence: CDR1 MNHEY, CDR2 SMNVEV (reference sequence). After removal of 5 bases from V and 3 bases from J, the junction contained 10 bases not matched to a gene. The PCR made use of 60 Vbeta and 13 Jbeta primers. The method was immunoSEQ multiplex PCR; TCRdb's version includes in-frame clones alone and lacks a portion of them. Among 100,000 to 150,000 clones listed, around 65% were seen once. This sample was included in a study of cytomegalovirus exposure and HLA in healthy donors. Study outcomes and limitations: V segments that were indistinguishable, TRBV6-2 and TRBV6-3 among them, were omitted from analysis. Most CMV-associated TCR beta chains were later found to appear HLA-restricted. The dataset shows that most TCR sequences were rare, while some public TCRs occurred in many donors. The authors enumerated over 150 TCR beta chains as linked to cytomegalovirus.

This clonotype was obtained from a man younger than 35 in good health and CMV-seronegative. J is TRBJ1-2 and V is TRBV27; TRBD1 agrees at 9 bases. The sample comprised PBMCs. CDR3 protein: CASSNRGQGLDYGYTF. Here the CDR3 DNA reads TGTGCCAGCAGTAACAGGGGACAGGGTCTTGACTATGGCTACACCTTC.